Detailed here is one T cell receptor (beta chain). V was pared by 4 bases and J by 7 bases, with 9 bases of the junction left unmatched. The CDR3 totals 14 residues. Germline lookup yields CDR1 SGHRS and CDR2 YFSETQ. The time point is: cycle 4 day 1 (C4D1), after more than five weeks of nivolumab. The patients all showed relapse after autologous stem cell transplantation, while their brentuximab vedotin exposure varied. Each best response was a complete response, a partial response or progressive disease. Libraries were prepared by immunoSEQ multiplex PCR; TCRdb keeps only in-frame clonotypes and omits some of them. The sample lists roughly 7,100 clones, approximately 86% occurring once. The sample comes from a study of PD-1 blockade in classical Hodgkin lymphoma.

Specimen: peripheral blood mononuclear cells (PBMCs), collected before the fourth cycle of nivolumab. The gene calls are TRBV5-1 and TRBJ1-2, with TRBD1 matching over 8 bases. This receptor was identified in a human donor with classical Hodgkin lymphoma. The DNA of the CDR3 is TGCGCCAGCAGCCCCACCGCCACAGGGGGTGGCTACACCTTC. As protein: CASSPTATGGGYTF.